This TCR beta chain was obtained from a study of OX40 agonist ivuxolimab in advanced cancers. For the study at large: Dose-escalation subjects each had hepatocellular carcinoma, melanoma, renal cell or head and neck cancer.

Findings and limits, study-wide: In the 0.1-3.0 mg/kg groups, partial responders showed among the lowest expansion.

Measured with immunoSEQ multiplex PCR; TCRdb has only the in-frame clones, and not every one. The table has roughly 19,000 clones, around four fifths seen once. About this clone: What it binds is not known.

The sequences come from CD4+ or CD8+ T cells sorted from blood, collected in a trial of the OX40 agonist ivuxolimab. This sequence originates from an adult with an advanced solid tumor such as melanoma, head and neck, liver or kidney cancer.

The CDR3 coding sequence is TGTGCCAGCACGCAATACACTGAAGCTTTCTTT. It translates to CASTQYTEAFF. V and J are TRBV6-5 and TRBJ1-1; D not certain. V lost 7 bases to trimming and J lost 3 bases, with 6 bases between them. The CDR3 has 11 residues. Germline-derived CDR1 and CDR2 are MNHEY and SVGAGI.